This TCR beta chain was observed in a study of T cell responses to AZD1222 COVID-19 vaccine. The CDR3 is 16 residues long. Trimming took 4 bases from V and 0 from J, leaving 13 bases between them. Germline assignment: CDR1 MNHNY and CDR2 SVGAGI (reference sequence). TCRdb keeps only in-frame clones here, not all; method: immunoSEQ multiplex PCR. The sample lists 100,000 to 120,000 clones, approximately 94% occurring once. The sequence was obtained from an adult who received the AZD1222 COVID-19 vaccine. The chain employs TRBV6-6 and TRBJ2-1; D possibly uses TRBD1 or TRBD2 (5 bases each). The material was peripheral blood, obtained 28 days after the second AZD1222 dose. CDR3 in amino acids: CASSSPRGGSYNEQFF. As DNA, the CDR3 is TGTGCCAGCAGTTCCCCGAGGGGCGGCTCCTACAATGAGCAGTTCTTC.